The 5 T cell receptor beta chains below all came from one sample that was sequenced in a study of blood T cell repertoires in COVID-19 (dated by TCRdb to between 2020 and 2021). Receptor libraries were prepared by the immunoSEQ multiplex PCR assay. TCRdb's version of the immuneACCESS table is confined to in-frame rearrangements and falls short of the full clone set. An unresolved V gene accounts for under half of the shortfall where checked; the remainder is of unknown origin. Across this sample there are fewer than 200,000 clones, with about nine tenths seen only once. Under 2% of the sample is taken by the ten largest. The sequenced sample was peripheral blood. These receptors originate from a man aged 18-30 years who had recovered from COVID-19.

The chain recombines TRBV28 with TRBJ2-1; TRBD1 aligns across 7 bases. Trimming cost V 9 bases and J 7 bases; bases outside gene matches: 9. This CDR3 is built from 13 residues. Germline values: CDR1 MDHEN, CDR2 SYDVKM. CDR3 DNA: TGTGCCAGTGCCTGGGACAGTCGGAATGAGCAGTTCTTC. It specifies CASAWDSRNEQFF. The full variable domain, rest sourced from reference TRBV28 and TRBJ2-1, is DVKVTQSSRYLVKRTGEKVFLECVQDMDHENMFWYRQDPGLGLRLIYFSYDVKMKEKGDIPEGYSVSREKKERFSLILESASTNQTSMYLCASAWDSRNEQFFGPGTRLTVL.

The chain links TRBV11-2 to TRBJ2-2, with TRBD2 matching over 13 bases. This CDR3 region has 16 residues. Trimming took 6 bases from V and 3 from J; bases not matched to a gene: 4. Germline V CDR1 and CDR2: SGHAT, FQNNGV. CDR3 amino acids: CASRPGLAGDTGELFF. The CDR3 DNA sequence: TGTGCCAGCAGGCCAGGACTAGCGGGAGACACCGGGGAGCTGTTTTTT.

The chain employs TRBV20-1 and TRBJ2-1; no firm D call. The CDR3 runs to 13 residues. CDR1 and CDR2 (germline): DFQATT, SNEGSKA (reference sequence). Trimming removed 3 bases at V and 0 bases at J, with 6 bases between. In nucleotides, the CDR3 is TGCAGTGCTAGTCCCGGCTCCTACAATGAGCAGTTCTTC. Amino acids: CSASPGSYNEQFF.

The chain combines TRBV6-5 with TRBJ2-2; D might be TRBD2 (6 bases). The CDR3 runs to 14 residues. Germline CDR1 MNHEY, CDR2 SVGAGI. Trimming shortened V by 2 bases and J by 5 bases, and 9 bases separated the two germline ends. The CDR3 coding sequence is TGTGCCAGCAGTTACATGGGGGGAACCGGGGAGCTGTTTTTT. The encoded protein is CASSYMGGTGELFF.

The chain joins TRBV19 to TRBJ1-5; 7 bases fit TRBD1. The CDR3 covers 15 residues. Germline-derived CDR1 and CDR2 are LNHDA and SQIVND (reference sequence). The ends lost 7 bases at V and 6 bases at J; junction bases unmatched: 12. The CDR3 protein is CASTLRGTVVQPQHF. In DNA form, the CDR3 reads TGTGCCAGTACCCTAAGGGGGACAGTGGTTCAGCCCCAGCATTTT.